This T cell receptor beta chain was captured in a study of blood T cells in healthy people across ages. General observations from the study: Measured against age, TCR beta diversity per million T cells decreased in a roughly linear manner.

Combining a sample-barcoded 5' primer with a J-beta primer mix, a second PCR ran for about 7 to 12 cycles. CDR3-containing paired-end reads numbering at least 2.5 million came from each sample. In TCRdb, the 5' RACE reads were re-called with MiXCR into one record per CDR3 protein. The sample consists of some 1.4 million distinct CDR3 sequences, roughly 45% of them appearing once. Germline lookup yields CDR1 LGHNA and CDR2 YNFKEQ. V dropped 0 bases and J dropped 3 bases, with 21 bases sitting between them. This CDR3 has 19 amino acids. Whenever a sample was processed, at least 6 million PBMCs were isolated. Turning to this clonotype: The antigen is not known.

The specimen sequenced was blood. This clonotype was sampled from a woman aged 18-35 years in good health. V and J are TRBV4-2 and TRBJ2-4, with D possibly being TRBD1 or TRBD2 (5 bases each). CDR3 coding DNA: TGTGCCAGCAGCCAAGATAATCAACCGGGGACCTATAGCAAAAACATTCAGTACTTC. Translated, it gives CASSQDNQPGTYSKNIQYF.